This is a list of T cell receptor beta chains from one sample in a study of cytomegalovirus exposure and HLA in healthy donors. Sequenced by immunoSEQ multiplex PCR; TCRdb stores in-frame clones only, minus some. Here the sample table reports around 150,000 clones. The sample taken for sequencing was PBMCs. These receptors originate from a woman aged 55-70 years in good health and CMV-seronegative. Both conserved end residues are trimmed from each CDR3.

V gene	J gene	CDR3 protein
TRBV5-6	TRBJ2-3	ASSLFQGFTDTQY
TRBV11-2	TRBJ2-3	ASSLRTGSGRSTDTQY
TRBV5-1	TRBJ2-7	ASSLLGQGSGEQY
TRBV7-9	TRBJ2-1	ASSLEGGASGREVNEQF
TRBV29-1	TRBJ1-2	SVQGNGYT
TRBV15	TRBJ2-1	ATSVRSGAYNEQF
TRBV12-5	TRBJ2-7	ASARGTSGNYEQY
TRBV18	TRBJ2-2	ASSAGQANTGELF
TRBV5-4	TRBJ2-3	ASSSVGTDTQY
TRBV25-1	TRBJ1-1	ASSEPDRGDTEAF
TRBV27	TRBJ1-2	ASSFLGTPSSNYGYT
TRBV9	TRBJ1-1	ASSPYRGTEAF
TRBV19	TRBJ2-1	ASSISRGGLGQF
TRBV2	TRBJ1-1	ARPSRRDRGFMNTEAF
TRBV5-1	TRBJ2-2	ASSLGQASGRELF
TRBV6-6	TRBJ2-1	ASSYMGQGANEQF
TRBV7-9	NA	ASSTDRKFNEQY
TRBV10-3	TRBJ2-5	AISGTARGGETQY
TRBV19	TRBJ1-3	ASRRAPNSGNTIY
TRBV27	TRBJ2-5	ASSFAGSGETQY
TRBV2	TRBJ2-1	ASSGGGGYSEQF
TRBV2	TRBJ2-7	ARGTGNTYEQY
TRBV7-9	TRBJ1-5	ANSLGAIQPQH